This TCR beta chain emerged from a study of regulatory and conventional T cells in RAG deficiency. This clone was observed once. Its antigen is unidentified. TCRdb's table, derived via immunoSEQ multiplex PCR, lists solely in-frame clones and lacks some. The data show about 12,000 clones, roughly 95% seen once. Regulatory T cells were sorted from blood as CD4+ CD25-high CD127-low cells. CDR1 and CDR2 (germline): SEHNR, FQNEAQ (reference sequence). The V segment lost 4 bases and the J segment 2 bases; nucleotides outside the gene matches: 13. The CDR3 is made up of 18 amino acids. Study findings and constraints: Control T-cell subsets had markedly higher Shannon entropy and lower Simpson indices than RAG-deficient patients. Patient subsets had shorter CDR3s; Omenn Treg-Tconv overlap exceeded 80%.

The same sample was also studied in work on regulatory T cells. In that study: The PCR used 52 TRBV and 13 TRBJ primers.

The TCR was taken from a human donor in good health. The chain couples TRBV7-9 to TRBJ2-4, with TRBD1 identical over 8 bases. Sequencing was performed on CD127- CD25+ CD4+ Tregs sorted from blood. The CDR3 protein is CASSSPSSDRGPKNIQYF. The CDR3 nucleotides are TGTGCCAGCAGCTCCCCCTCCTCAGACAGGGGACCCAAAAACATTCAGTACTTC.